This section outlines one TCR beta chain sequence together with its context. This clonotype was found many times. Its antigen remains unidentified. No base-level quality is on record; no much larger clone is a single base apart. This entry belongs to a study of identical twins (dated by TCRdb to the mid-2010s). Some background on the complete study: The study deep-sequenced TCR alpha and beta repertoires from monozygotic twins, unrelated adults of various ages and cord blood to test whether fetal clonotypes persist. Replicate twin experiments were performed at different times using different library preparation protocols to rule out contamination. The paper as a whole reports these results and caveats: Excess twin sharing in beta out-of-frame sequences was weaker because fewer shared sequences lowered the signal-to-noise ratio. Compared with coincidental sharing between unrelated individuals, an excess of low generation-probability sequences was observed among out-of-frame TCR alpha sequences shared between twins. Invariant T cells such as MAIT and iNKT could partly confound zero-insertion analyses, although diverse VJ usage argued against such confounding for most clonotypes. Abundant cord blood beta clonotypes had fewer insertions, young adult naive repertoires showed a similar but weaker trend, and memory repertoires showed no such trend. Because the same donors could not be followed over many years, the conclusions depended on cross-sectional statistical analysis. Recombination models systematically underestimated out-of-frame TCR alpha sharing in monozygotic twins but agreed with sharing between unrelated individuals.

Every donor in the study was a healthy Caucasian. Three pairs of female monozygotic twins, all aged 18 to 29 years, were included in the twin cohort. The RNA used for TCR libraries was isolated from peripheral blood mononuclear cells. Preparation of the library involved 5' RACE. Sequencer: Illumina HiSeq 2000. Template switching added a universal primer binding site, and the final cDNA carried a unique molecular identifier that allowed TCR cDNA molecules to be counted accurately. First-strand cDNA for TCR alpha and beta chains was synthesized from specific primers in the conserved constant-segment region. Each cDNA library was double barcoded, with a SMART-Mk sample barcode plus Illumina barcodes, to control for contamination. Two successive PCR steps introduced TruSeq adapter sequences along with Illumina sample barcodes. The Illumina HiSeq platform was used with custom primers to sequence TCR alpha and beta cDNA libraries. The paper's data handling went like this. Raw reads were processed with MiGEC to extract unique molecular identifiers, and MiXCR was used to determine CDR3 positions. For each individual, recombination models were inferred using an EM algorithm with the repgenHMM and IGoR tools. The tcR package in R was used for shared clonotype analysis, with sharing normalized by the product of cloneset sizes. Out-of-frame nonproductive sequences were analyzed to study raw recombination free of thymic and clonal selection effects. Using fastp at Q25 and MiXCR, TCRdb reprocessed the public reads and kept productive beta chains. When rows share a CDR3 protein, they turn into one entry using the most common DNA and genes. The V and J calls come from TCRdb's annotation, not from the publication. Counted in this sample were about 660,000 distinct CDR3 sequences; under 9% of them appeared once. In total, the top ten clones hold around 0.95% of the sample.

The CDR3 starts with the cysteine, ends with the phenylalanine, and has 17 residues. The entry retains the CDR3 DNA only, 51 bases that are in frame from base 1. Trimming accounts for 5 bases at V and 4 bases at J, while the number of junction bases matched to no gene is 19. CDR1 SQVTM and CDR2 ANQGSEA are derived from the germline V gene. In addition, the sample was reused for a study of yellow fever vaccine responses in identical twins. Looking at the second paper: According to the authors, in identical twins the way T cells responded to vaccination appeared partly convergent and partly personalized. In the study, vaccine-responding T cell clones were precisely tracked in identical twins.

The receptor was derived from a woman in her late teens or twenties in good health. The rearranged segments are TRBV29-1 and TRBJ1-1, and TRBD1 aligns with 7 junction nucleotides. The specimen sequenced was PBMCs. The DNA reads as follows: TGCAGCGTTCCTCAATCGGGCCAGGGGGGTATTGGCACTGAAGCTTTCTTT. The encoded protein is CSVPQSGQGGIGTEAFF.